The 5 T cell receptor beta chains reported below all come from one sample, sequenced in a study of PD-1 blockade in classical Hodgkin lymphoma. Each patient experienced a relapse that followed autologous stem cell transplantation, and brentuximab vedotin exposure varied. TCRdb keeps only in-frame clones here, not all; method: immunoSEQ multiplex PCR. This sample has under 95,000 clones, with about 92% found just once. The sequencing used peripheral blood mononuclear cells (PBMCs), collected at baseline. These receptors were taken from a human donor with classical Hodgkin lymphoma.

The chain joins TRBV28 to TRBJ1-2; D remains ambiguous. There are 15 residues in the CDR3. CDR1 is MDHEN, CDR2 SYDVKM, per germline. The V end lost 4 bases, the J end lost 8 bases, and 20 bases lay between the germline ends. CDR3 DNA sequence: TGTGCCAGCAGTTCCTCAGGACCGACGCTTTTAGGCTACACCTTC. Protein sequence: CASSSSGPTLLGYTF.

The CDR3 DNA follows: TGTGCCAGCAGCTTAGTTGGGTACGGAAAACGCAATGAGCAGTTCTTC. Its translation: CASSLVGYGKRNEQFF. This chain joins TRBV7-2 and TRBJ2-1; D remains unclear. The CDR3 is 16 residues long. Germline V gene data show CDR1 as SGHTA and CDR2 as FQGNSA. V gave up 1 base and J gave up 6 bases, with 16 bases separating them.

The rearrangement uses TRBV7-2 and TRBJ2-5; possibly TRBD1 for D (5 bases). The CDR3 has 14 residues. The V end was cut by 5 bases, the J end by 5 bases, with 15 bases between. Germline lookup yields CDR1 SGHTA and CDR2 FQGNSA. CDR3 region: CASSAGHGSETQYF. Written as DNA, the CDR3 is TGTGCCAGCAGCGCCGGACACGGGTCGGAGACCCAGTACTTC.

CDR3 coding DNA: TGTGCCTGGAGATCTAGTTCAATCTACAATGAGCAGTTCTTC. Translation: CAWRSSSIYNEQFF. The chain employs TRBV30 and TRBJ2-1, with D uncertain. Germline CDR1 GTSNPN, CDR2 SVGIG (reference sequence). Trimming pared 3 bases from V and 3 bases from J, leaving 12 bases between. The CDR3 is 14 residues long. Supplemented by reference TRBV30 and TRBJ2-1, the full variable domain reads SQTIHQWPATLVQPVGSPLSLECTVEGTSNPNLYWYRQAAGRGLQLLFYSVGIGQISSEVPQNLSASRPQDRQFILSSKKLLLSDSGFYLCAWRSSSIYNEQFFGPGTRLTVL.

The chain joins TRBV13 to TRBJ2-7, with D unresolved. V was clipped by 4 bases and J by 2 bases, with 15 bases between them. CDR1 and CDR2 from the germline V gene are PRHDT and FYEKMQ (reference sequence). The CDR3 loop spans 15 amino acids. CDR3 protein: CASSSLGSLAYEQYF. CDR3 nucleotides: TGTGCCAGCAGCTCGCTAGGGTCCCTCGCCTACGAGCAGTACTTC.